This T cell receptor (beta chain) is drawn from a study of regulatory T cells in long-lasting Graves disease. Study results and limitations: Newly diagnosed patients shared about a thousand public clonotypes; persistent patients shared around 2,500. Patients with persistent disease showed a bias toward TRBV28, TRBJ1-2 and TRBJ2-5.

Germline V gene lookup returns CDR1 SNHLY and CDR2 FYNNEI. V lost 0 bases, J lost 4 bases, and 15 bases lay in between. The CDR3 totals 17 residues. Time point indicated: persistent/refractory GD, antithyroid drugs over 5 years with positive TRAb. PBMC-derived RNA was used for the TCR library. This clonotype was recorded many times. Its antigen is unknown. According to the study, TCR beta libraries were built with iRepertoire HTBI primers and CDR3-region Arm-PCR. TCRdb called the multiplex PCR reads again in MiXCR, with one record for every CDR3 protein. Altogether 420,000 or so distinct CDR3 sequences are present, around 20% being singletons, with the ten largest covering roughly 28%.

The receptor's source is a female donor with Graves disease. The chain is built from TRBV2 and TRBJ2-2; maybe TRBD2 (5 bases). The specimen comprised peripheral blood mononuclear cells (PBMCs), sampled when the disease was refractory, from a patient treated with antithyroid drugs. The CDR3 nucleotides are TGTGCCAGCAGTGAAGCTCGGGAAGAACAGCTCACCGGGGAGCTGTTTTTT. Protein sequence: CASSEAREEQLTGELFF.